Each of the 4 T cell receptor beta chains below was sequenced from the same sample in a study of shared clonotypes between healthy human individuals. Using immunoSEQ multiplex PCR, the repertoire was profiled, and TCRdb retains in-frame clones only, with some absent. The table shows some 2 million clones, with over 85% occurring only once. Material: naive CD4+ T cells sorted from blood. Noted subset: CD45RA+ positively selected. These receptors were obtained from a man between 18 and 35 years old in good health.

The V and J genes are TRBV18 and TRBJ2-6; D might be TRBD1 (6 bases). CDR1 is KGHSH and CDR2 is LQKENI in the germline V gene. The CDR3 sequence is 19 residues long. Trimming removed 0 bases from V and 0 bases from J, with 15 bases in between. The CDR3 DNA reads as TGTGCCAGCTCACCACCCAGGGGAAGGAGAAGCTCTGGGGCCAACGTCCTGACTTTC. Encoded protein: CASSPPRGRRSSGANVLTF.

This clone showed up just once. The chain recombines TRBV2 with TRBJ2-7; a possible D gene is TRBD1 (6 bases). V was shortened by 0 bases and J by 4 bases, with 7 bases between the two germline ends. Germline V gene lookup returns CDR1 SNHLY and CDR2 FYNNEI. The CDR3 is 13 amino acids. CDR3 region: CASSEAQGYEQYF. Here the CDR3 DNA reads TGTGCCAGCAGTGAAGCTCAGGGGTACGAGCAGTACTTC. The full variable domain, rest sourced from reference TRBV2 and TRBJ2-7, is EPEVTQTPSHQVTQMGQEVILRCVPISNHLYFYWYRQILGQKVEFLVSFYNNEISEKSEIFDDQFSVERPDGSNFTLKIRSTKLEDSAMYFCASSEAQGYEQYFGPGTRLTVT.

The genes are TRBV5-1 and TRBJ1-1; 8 nucleotides line up with TRBD1. Per germline, CDR1 SGHRS and CDR2 YFSETQ. The CDR3 contains 17 residues. V was pared by 4 bases and J by 1 base, with 12 bases of the junction left unmatched. For the CDR3, the DNA is TGCGCCAGCAGCCCCAATCCGCGACAGGGGCAGAACACTGAAGCTTTCTTT. It specifies CASSPNPRQGQNTEAFF.

The V gene is TRBV29-1, the J gene TRBJ2-1, with D hard to call. CDR3 length: 8 amino acids. CDR1 is SQVTM, CDR2 ANQGSEA, per germline. With 3 bases removed from V and 15 bases from J, the gap between germline ends came to 6 bases. The CDR3 loop reads CSVDPGFF. The CDR3 DNA reads as TGCAGCGTTGACCCGGGGTTCTTC.